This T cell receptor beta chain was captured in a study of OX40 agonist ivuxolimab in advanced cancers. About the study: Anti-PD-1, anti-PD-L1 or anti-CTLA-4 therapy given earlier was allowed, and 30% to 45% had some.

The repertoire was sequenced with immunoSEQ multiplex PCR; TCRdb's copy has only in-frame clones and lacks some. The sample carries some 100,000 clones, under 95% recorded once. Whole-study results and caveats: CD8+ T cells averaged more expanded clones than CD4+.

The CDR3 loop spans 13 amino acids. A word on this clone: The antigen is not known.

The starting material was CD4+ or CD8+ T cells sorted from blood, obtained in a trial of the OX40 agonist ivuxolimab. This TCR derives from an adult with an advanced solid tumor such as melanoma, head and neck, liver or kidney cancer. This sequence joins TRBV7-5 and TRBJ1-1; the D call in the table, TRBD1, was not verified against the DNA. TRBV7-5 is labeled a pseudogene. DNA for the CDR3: TGTGCCAGCAGCTTGTCAGTGAACACTGAAGCTTTCTTT. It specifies CASSLSVNTEAFF.